The next 22 T cell receptor beta chains were all read from a single sample in a study of cytomegalovirus exposure and HLA in healthy donors. This PCR relied on a set of 60 Vbeta primers and 13 Jbeta primers. Assay used: immunoSEQ multiplex PCR; TCRdb lists only in-frame clones, some missing. The repertoire holds about 140,000 clones, 75% seen once, with more than 2.5% in the top ten. Material for sequencing was PBMCs. Every receptor here comes from a man aged 35 to 55 in good health and CMV-seronegative.

The V gene is TRBV7-8, the J gene TRBJ2-7; the match to TRBD2 covers 8 bases. Germline V gives CDR1 SGHVS, CDR2 FQNEAQ. The CDR3 runs 16 residues. The junction had 9 bases not matched to a gene; V was cut back by 3 bases and J by 2 bases. The CDR3 DNA is TGTGCCAGCAGCTTGCCTACTAGCGGAGGCACCTACGAGCAGTACTTC. This encodes CASSLPTSGGTYEQYF.

CDR3 in amino acids: CASSLTGGYNTIYF. The CDR3 bases are TGTGCCAGCAGCTTGACAGGGGGCTATAACACCATATATTTT. The rearrangement joins TRBV5-8 to TRBJ1-3; 9 nucleotides match TRBD1. This CDR3 is 14 amino acids long. Germline-derived CDR1 and CDR2 are SGHTS and YDEGEE. The trim removed 1 base at V and 7 bases at J, leaving 3 bases unmatched.

The gene calls are TRBV30 and TRBJ1-6; 10 nucleotides agree with TRBD1. After removal of 0 bases from V and 8 bases from J, the junction contained 1 base not matched to a gene. The V gene's germline CDR1 is GTSNPN and CDR2 SVGIG (reference sequence). CDR3 length: 14 residues. The CDR3 DNA reads TGTGCCTGGAGTGTGGGGACAGGGGATTCACCCCTCCACTTT. It specifies CAWSVGTGDSPLHF.

The V call is TRBV18, the J call TRBJ1-2; TRBD1 aligns across 8 bases. Losses at the gene ends were 3 bases for V and 0 bases for J; bases not matched to a gene: 6. This CDR3 has 16 amino acids. Per the germline V gene, CDR1 is KGHSH and CDR2 is LQKENI. In nucleotides, the CDR3 is TGTGCCAGCTCACCGGACAGGGCCCACTCTAACTATGGCTACACCTTC. Amino acid sequence: CASSPDRAHSNYGYTF.

The V gene is TRBV28, the J gene TRBJ1-2; D possibly corresponds to TRBD1 (6 bases). The V gene lost 3 bases and the J gene lost 2 bases, with 13 bases spanning the gap. Per germline, CDR1 MDHEN and CDR2 SYDVKM. The CDR3 extends over 15 amino acids. Written as DNA, the CDR3 is TGTGCCAGCAGTTTGCTTTCAGGGGCCAACTATGGCTACACCTTC. It specifies CASSLLSGANYGYTF.

The gene calls are TRBV21-1 and TRBJ2-1; the DNA was not compared with TRBD1, the D call given in the table. TRBV21-1 is termed a pseudogene. This CDR3 comprises 18 residues. Written as DNA, the CDR3 is TGTGCCAGCAGCAAAGAGGGCAGGGGGCCGAGCTCCTACAATGAGCAGTTCTTC. Protein: CASSKEGRGPSSYNEQFF.

The rearrangement links TRBV2 to TRBJ2-1; the D gene is possibly TRBD1 (6 bases). Deletions cut 6 bases from V and 5 bases from J, with 11 bases between. This CDR3 is built from 13 residues. Germline CDR1 and CDR2: SNHLY and FYNNEI. The CDR3, as DNA: TGTGCCAGCAGACAGGGATCCCACAATGAGCAGTTCTTC. The encoded protein is CASRQGSHNEQFF.

Regarding this clone: One end of the junction is discordant with germline, which a read error may explain. The chain employs TRBV5-8 and TRBJ1-1; D is undetermined. The CDR3 is made up of 11 amino acids. Looked up from germline, CDR1 is SGHTS and CDR2 is YDEGEE. CDR3 region: CASSYSTEVFF. Here the CDR3 DNA reads TGTGCCAGCAGCTACAGTACTGAAGTTTTCTTT.

This clone was recorded only once. The J gene is TRBJ1-1, the V gene TRBV19; 7 positions match TRBD1. The germline V gene encodes CDR1 LNHDA and CDR2 SQIVND (reference sequence). V shed 9 bases, J shed 8 bases, and the junction held 9 bases outside the gene matches. The CDR3 is 12 amino acids. The CDR3 bases are TGTGCCAGCTCGGACAGGATTCGAGAAGCTTTCTTT. It is translated as CASSDRIREAFF.

The rearrangement uses TRBV28 and TRBJ2-5; possibly TRBD2 for D (5 bases). Trimming left V 8 bases short and J 5 bases short, with 21 bases between. The CDR3 is 15 amino acids. Germline lookup yields CDR1 MDHEN and CDR2 SYDVKM. The DNA for the CDR3 is TGTGCCAGCGGCCCACTCACGAGGGCTGGGGAGACCCAGTACTTC. Amino acids: CASGPLTRAGETQYF.

The chain links TRBV4-2 to TRBJ2-5, with 11 bases aligning to TRBD2. V trimming: 0 bases; J trimming: 4 bases; junction bases outside the gene matches: 10. The germline V gene encodes CDR1 LGHNA and CDR2 YNFKEQ. This CDR3 region has 18 residues. CDR3 DNA: TGTGCCAGCAGCCAAGATCCCCTTAGCGGGGGGGCCCGAGAGACCCAGTACTTC. The encoded protein is CASSQDPLSGGARETQYF.

Here the CDR3 DNA reads TGCGCCAGCAGCTTGGATACGAACACCGGGGAGCTGTTTTTT. It is translated as CASSLDTNTGELFF. The V gene is TRBV5-1, the J gene TRBJ2-2; no definite D call. CDR3 length: 14 residues. Between the trimmed V and J ends, which lost 0 bases and 0 bases, there was a span of 3 bases. Looked up from germline, CDR1 is SGHRS and CDR2 is YFSETQ. The whole variable domain, remainder taken from reference TRBV5-1 and TRBJ2-2, is KAGVTQTPRYLIKTRGQQVTLSCSPISGHRSVSWYQQTPGQGLQFLFEYFSETQRNKGNFPGRFSGRQFSNSRSEMNVSTLELGDSALYLCASSLDTNTGELFFGEGSRLTVL.

The rearrangement uses TRBV6-6 and TRBJ1-5, with a possible D match to TRBD1 (6 bases). V dropped 2 bases and J dropped 6 bases, with 17 bases sitting between them. The CDR3 has 16 amino acids. Germline V gene lookup returns CDR1 MNHNY and CDR2 SVGAGI (reference sequence). In DNA, the CDR3 is TGTGCCAGCAGTTACACGGACAGTACAGGGACTCAGCCCCAGCATTTT. Its translation is CASSYTDSTGTQPQHF.

This clone was picked up a small number of times. This rearrangement joins TRBV5-6 to TRBJ2-1; D not resolved. Germline V gene lookup returns CDR1 SGHDT and CDR2 YYEEEE. Trimming took 4 bases from V and 1 from J, leaving 6 bases between them. The CDR3 extends over 13 amino acids. DNA for the CDR3: TGTGCCAGCAGCGCGGCTTCCTACAATGAGCAGTTCTTC. Its protein product is CASSAASYNEQFF.

The chain has TRBV10-1 and TRBJ2-5; D may be TRBD1 (5 bases). The germline CDR1 and CDR2 sequences are WNHNN and SYGVQD (reference sequence). This CDR3 is built from 13 residues. V lost 7 bases and J lost 5, with 14 bases in between. Here the CDR3 reads CASTRAPGETQYF. The DNA of the CDR3 is TGCGCCAGCACCAGAGCCCCAGGGGAGACCCAGTACTTC.

This clone was seen a few times. The chain carries TRBV5-4 and TRBJ2-7; weak D call: TRBD2 (5 bases). The CDR3 totals 13 residues. The germline V gene encodes CDR1 SGHNT and CDR2 YYREEE (reference sequence). Trimming took 2 bases from V and 3 from J, leaving 9 bases between them. The CDR3 spells CASSFAGIYEQYF. The DNA for the CDR3 is TGTGCCAGCAGCTTTGCCGGGATCTACGAGCAGTACTTC.

The V gene is TRBV19, the J gene TRBJ1-1, with 8 nucleotides matching TRBD1. This CDR3 is built from 16 residues. Trimming at V came to 5 bases and at J to 5 bases, leaving 13 bases not matched to a gene. CDR1 and CDR2 (germline): LNHDA, SQIVND (reference sequence). CDR3 sequence (DNA): TGTGCCAGTAGTCCCGGGACAGGTACCTTTATGACTGAAGCTTTCTTT. Protein product: CASSPGTGTFMTEAFF.

This clone has a single count. The chain couples TRBV28 to TRBJ1-4; TRBD1 matches 11 bases. Per germline, CDR1 MDHEN and CDR2 SYDVKM. CDR3 length: 15 amino acids. V dropped 5 bases and J dropped 8; count of bases not matched to a gene: 7. The CDR3 coding sequence is TGTGCCAGCAGTCTGGACAGGGGGCTAGGCGAAAAACTGTTTTTT. It specifies CASSLDRGLGEKLFF.

The chain couples TRBV10-3 to TRBJ2-7; perhaps TRBD2 as D (5 bases). The CDR3 totals 14 residues. Trimming pared 3 bases from V and 0 bases from J, leaving 9 bases between. Germline assignment: CDR1 ENHRY and CDR2 SYGVKD. CDR3 bases: TGTGCCATCAGTGACGGACTCAGCTCCTACGAGCAGTACTTC. This translates into CAISDGLSSYEQYF.

The V and J genes are TRBV28 and TRBJ2-7, with 8 bases aligning to TRBD2. The J segment lost 2 bases and the V segment lost 1 base, leaving 10 bases of the junction unmatched. The CDR3 spans 17 residues. From germline, CDR1 is MDHEN and CDR2 SYDVKM. As DNA, the CDR3 is TGTGCCAGCAGTTTATTCTCTTCCGGGACTAGGCCCTACGAGCAGTACTTC. Translated, it gives CASSLFSSGTRPYEQYF.

The chain carries TRBV10-3 and TRBJ2-7; perhaps TRBD2 as D (5 bases). CDR3 length: 14 amino acids. Looked up from germline, CDR1 is ENHRY and CDR2 is SYGVKD. The germline V and J ends were trimmed by 4 bases and 5 bases, with 15 bases remaining between them. The CDR3 sequence: CAISAKGLGDEQYF. The CDR3 DNA follows: TGTGCCATCAGTGCAAAAGGACTTGGGGACGAGCAGTACTTC.

V is TRBV7-2 and J is TRBJ1-4; a weak D match, TRBD1 (5 bases). CDR3 length equals 16 residues. The germline CDR1 and CDR2 sequences are SGHTA and FQGNSA. Trimming pared 2 bases from V and 8 bases from J, leaving 18 bases between. CDR3 nucleotides: TGTGCCAGCAGCTTAAAGCGGGGGGGTGAAAGGGAAAAACTGTTTTTT. Encoded protein: CASSLKRGGEREKLFF.